This T cell receptor (beta chain) was identified in a study of tumor and adjacent non-tumor tissue in lung cancer. Study overall: Stage I to III disease affected approximately 11 men and 5 women aged 31 to 76. General study findings and limits: Normal lung showed higher cumulative top 100 clone frequency than tumor. Higher tumor TCR diversity was associated with shorter survival.

Three rounds of nested PCR, following a modified ARM-PCR protocol, produced the TCRbeta library. TCRdb independently ran MiXCR on the multiplex PCR reads; one entry per CDR3 protein. The table has around 79,000 distinct CDR3 sequences, just under 75% seen once. The CDR3 is 16 residues long. No cell sorting was done before RNA was extracted from the tissue. Newly diagnosed lung cancer patients had thoracic surgery in China, August–late 2014, without prior chemotherapy. Comment on this clonotype: Its antigen is unknown. Sequence at one end of the junction differs from germline and may be a read error.

The sequencing sample was made of lung tumor tissue. The chain couples TRBV12-3 or TRBV12-4 to TRBJ1-5; D perhaps matches TRBD1 (5 bases). This TCR derives from a woman in her 40s with non-small cell lung cancer. The CDR3 reads CASNTNRKASNQPQQF. CDR3 bases: TGTGCCAGCAATACAAACAGGAAAGCGAGCAATCAGCCCCAGCAGTTT.